The rows below give T cell receptor beta chains drawn from one sample of a study of shared clonotypes between healthy human individuals. The data were produced by immunoSEQ multiplex PCR, yet TCRdb's version contains in-frame clones alone and is incomplete. The table records about 2.1 million clones, approximately 94% of them present only once. Sequencing was done on a sample of naive CD8+ T cells from PBMCs. The receptors originated from a man between 18 and 29 years old in good health. Some clones in this sample may be carry-over from other donors' samples. CDR3s include the opening cysteine and the closing phenylalanine or tryptophan. The D gene is left open where the match is weak. Not every row has a clone size; where given, it reads once, few, many or a size class.

TRBD2	once	TRBJ2-7	TRBV2	TGTGCCAGCGAATACCGGGACTACCCCTACGAGCAGTACTTC	CASEYRDYPYEQYF
TRBD1	-	TRBJ1-1	TRBV18	TGTGCCAGCTCACCACCTGGACAGGGGTTTGAAGCTTTCTTT	CASSPPGQGFEAFF
TRBD2	-	TRBJ2-1	TRBV6-4	TGTGCCAGCAGCCTCCTAGCGGGAGGCTACAATGAGCAGTTCTTC	CASSLLAGGYNEQFF
TRBD1	-	TRBJ1-1	TRBV7-9	TGTGCCAGCAGCACCCGGGACAGGGGGCCCCAGAACACTGAAGCTTTCTTT	CASSTRDRGPQNTEAFF
TRBD2	once	TRBJ2-5	TRBV14	TGTGCCAGCAGCCAAGAGGGACTAGCGGGAGGGGAGACCCAGTACTTC	CASSQEGLAGGETQYF
-	-	TRBJ2-3	TRBV11-2	TGTGCCAGCAGCCCCGGCGTTCAGTTAGATACGCAGTATTTT	CASSPGVQLDTQYF
TRBD1	-	TRBJ2-7	TRBV27	TGTGCCAGCAGCCCAATGATGGGGACAGGGCCCTACGAGCAGTACTTC	CASSPMMGTGPYEQYF
TRBD1	-	TRBJ2-2	TRBV2	TGTGCCAGCAGTATTTCTCGACAGGGGCCCACCGGGGAGCTGTTTTTT	CASSISRQGPTGELFF
-	-	TRBJ2-7	TRBV7-8	TGTGCCAGCAGCTTAGGGTACGGTGGGCGGCCCTCCTACGAGCAGTACTTC	CASSLGYGGRPSYEQYF
-	-	TRBJ2-7	TRBV28	TGTGCCAGCAGTTTGGTCCCAGAGTCCTACGAGCAGTACTTC	CASSLVPESYEQYF
-	-	TRBJ2-1	TRBV9	TGTGCCAGCAGCCCCGGCGTCGGCGAGCAGTTCTTC	CASSPGVGEQFF
-	few	TRBJ1-2	TRBV7-9	TGTGCCAGCAGCTCGAATCAGGGGCCCCACTATGGCTACACCTTC	CASSSNQGPHYGYTF
-	-	TRBJ2-2	TRBV6-1	TGTGCCGGCGGGGAGGGGGACACCGGGGAGCTGTTTTTT	CAGGEGDTGELFF
-	-	TRBJ2-7	TRBV5-5	TGTGCCAGCAGCCCCGAAGGGGGGGCGTACGAGCAGTACTTC	CASSPEGGAYEQYF
-	-	TRBJ2-1	TRBV6-7	TGTGCCAGCAGTTTTCAACAGGACACCCTGTACAATGAGCAGTTCTTC	CASSFQQDTLYNEQFF
-	-	TRBJ2-5	TRBV28	TGTGCCAGCAGTTTAACGTCGTTCATTCGCCAAGAGACCCAGTACTTC	CASSLTSFIRQETQYF
-	-	TRBJ2-2	TRBV29-1	TGCAGCGTTGAAGGAGTCACCGGGGAGCTGTTTTTT	CSVEGVTGELFF
-	-	TRBJ2-7	TRBV6-1	TGTGCCAGCAGGGCCGGAGGTGACGAGCAGTACTTC	CASRAGGDEQYF
-	-	TRBJ2-6	TRBV4-2	TGTGCCAGCAGCCAAGAAGGGGCAGCTGGGGCCAACGTCCTGACTTTC	CASSQEGAAGANVLTF
-	-	TRBJ2-5	TRBV7-9	TGTGCCAGCAGCTTAGAGACAGAGACCCAGTACTTC	CASSLETETQYF
-	-	TRBJ2-7	TRBV4-3	TGCGCCAGCAGCCCGGCTAACGGGGGAACTTCCTACGAGCAGTACTTC	CASSPANGGTSYEQYF
TRBD1	once	TRBJ2-1	TRBV6-1	TGTGCCAGCAGTGAATTCGACAGGGATCGTGGCAATGAGCAGTTCTTC	CASSEFDRDRGNEQFF
TRBD2	once	TRBJ2-1	TRBV27	TGTGCCAGCAGTACCGGGGGGCTAGCGGGACGAAGAGAGCAGTTCTTC	CASSTGGLAGRREQFF
TRBD1	-	TRBJ2-5	TRBV7-9	TGTGCCAGCAGCGTCACACAGGGGGTAGGGGTGACCCAGTACTTC	CASSVTQGVGVTQYF
TRBD1	-	TRBJ2-7	TRBV5-5	TGTGCCAGCAGCGGGGACAGAGACCGACTGCAGTACTTC	CASSGDRDRLQYF
-	-	TRBJ2-7	TRBV4-3	TGCGCCAGCAGCCATTATGACCGGCGCTACGAGCAGTACTTC	CASSHYDRRYEQYF
TRBD1	-	TRBJ2-7	TRBV5-6	TGTGCCAGCAGCCTGGACAGGGGTAACTCCTACGAGCAGTACTTC	CASSLDRGNSYEQYF
-	-	TRBJ2-7	TRBV6-5	TGTGCCAGCAGTGCCACCGGGACTCTCTACGAGCAGTACTTC	CASSATGTLYEQYF
TRBD2	-	TRBJ2-3	TRBV28	TGTGCCAGCAGTATTCCTAGCGGGAGGGTGGCAGATACGCAGTATTTT	CASSIPSGRVADTQYF
-	-	TRBJ2-1	TRBV4-2	TGTGCCAGCAGCCAAGAACTTAGCTCCTACAATGAGCAGTTCTTC	CASSQELSSYNEQFF
-	-	TRBJ1-2	TRBV5-8	TGTGCCAGCAGCCCGCAGGGAGTGGTCTATGGCTACACCTTC	CASSPQGVVYGYTF
TRBD2	-	TRBJ2-1	TRBV7-6	TGTGCCAGCAGCTTATCGGCTAGCGGTTACAATGAGCAGTTCTTC	CASSLSASGYNEQFF
-	-	TRBJ2-1	TRBV7-9	TGTGCCAGCAGCTTAGCCTTGAGCTCCTACAATGAGCAGTTCTTC	CASSLALSSYNEQFF
-	-	TRBJ2-3	TRBV27	TGTGCCAGCAGTTTCAGCGGACGAACAGATACGCAGTATTTT	CASSFSGRTDTQYF
-	-	TRBJ2-1	TRBV5-6	TGTGCCAGCAGCTTTAGTCGTGAGCAGTTCTTC	CASSFSREQFF
-	-	TRBJ2-5	TRBV5-1	TGCGCCAGCAGCTTTCGACGGTACCAAGAGACCCAGTACTTC	CASSFRRYQETQYF
-	-	TRBJ1-2	TRBV28	TGTGCCAGCAGGATGCCAGGAGAGGGCGCTAACTATGGCTACACCTTC	CASRMPGEGANYGYTF
-	-	TRBJ2-5	TRBV6-5	TGTGCCAGCAAAGTAAGACAGGTCCAAGAGACCCAGTACTTC	CASKVRQVQETQYF
TRBD2	-	TRBJ2-5	TRBV14	TGTGCCAGCAGCCAAGGGAGGACTAGCGGGAGACAGACCCAGTACTTC	CASSQGRTSGRQTQYF
-	-	TRBJ2-1	TRBV25-1	TGTGCCAGCAGTTTGTCTAGCGTGGCTGAGCAGTTCTTC	CASSLSSVAEQFF
-	-	TRBJ1-4	TRBV2	TGTGCCAGCAGTGACCGGGGGCAGAGGGAAAAACTGTTTTTT	CASSDRGQREKLFF
-	-	TRBJ2-7	TRBV21-1	TGTGCCAGCAGCAAACCTCGGACAGGGAACGAGCAGTACTTC	CASSKPRTGNEQYF
TRBD1	-	TRBJ2-3	TRBV15	TGTGCCACCAGTTCCGGGACAGAAGCAGCAGATACGCAGTATTTT	CATSSGTEAADTQYF
-	few	TRBJ1-1	TRBV19	TGTGCCAGTAGTATCCGGGGGACTGAAGCTTTCTTT	CASSIRGTEAFF
-	-	TRBJ2-1	TRBV6-6	TGTGCCAGCAGTTACATGCCCTGGGGGGATGGTGAGCAGTTCTTC	CASSYMPWGDGEQFF
-	-	TRBJ2-5	TRBV30	TGTGCCTGGAGTGTAGGGTTCGTTTCCGAGGTCCAGTACTTC	CAWSVGFVSEVQYF
TRBD2	once	TRBJ2-1	TRBV7-8	TGTGCCAGCAGCCCAGCGGGACTAGCGGACTTCGGCGAGCAGTTCTTC	CASSPAGLADFGEQFF
TRBD1	-	TRBJ2-3	TRBV15	TGTGCCACCAGCAGAGATCTGGCAGGGGGCTGGGAAGATACGCAGTATTTT	CATSRDLAGGWEDTQYF
-	-	TRBJ1-2	TRBV5-6	TGTGCCAGCAGCTTGGGGGGACCCGGCTCTAACTATGGCTACACCTTC	CASSLGGPGSNYGYTF
TRBD1	-	TRBJ1-2	TRBV9	TGTGCCAGCAGCGTAGCGGGACAGGGGGTGAACTATGGCTACACCTTC	CASSVAGQGVNYGYTF
-	once	TRBJ1-1	TRBV19	TGTGCCAGTCGATCCCCCGTGGACACTGAAGCTTTCTTT	CASRSPVDTEAFF
-	-	TRBJ2-3	TRBV7-9	TGTGCCAGCAGCTTCGACTACGGATCTGATGGTACAGATACGCAGTATTTT	CASSFDYGSDGTDTQYF
-	-	TRBJ1-2	TRBV4-2	TGTGCCAGCAGCCAAGGGGCGTCAGAGAGAATCTATGGCTACACCTTC	CASSQGASERIYGYTF
TRBD1	-	TRBJ1-5	TRBV19	TGTGCCAGTAGTATGGGACAGGGTTATAATCAGCCCCAGCATTTT	CASSMGQGYNQPQHF
TRBD1	-	TRBJ1-5	TRBV13	TGTGCCAGCAGCTCCGGGACAGGGAATCAGCCCCAGCATTTT	CASSSGTGNQPQHF
-	-	TRBJ2-7	TRBV7-8	TGTGCCAGCAGCTTCGGGGAGGAGGTCTACGAGCAGTACTTC	CASSFGEEVYEQYF
-	-	TRBJ1-2	TRBV27	TGTGCCAGCAGTATTACCTCCGGGACACACTATGGCTACACCTTC	CASSITSGTHYGYTF
-	-	TRBJ2-1	TRBV13	TGTGCCAGCAGCACAGCCTCCCACCCGCCTCCCTCCCACCATGCTGAGCAGTTCTTC	CASSTASHPPPSHHAEQFF
TRBD1	-	TRBJ1-1	TRBV7-9	TGTGCCAGCAGCACAGTACAGGGGGTGAACACTGAAGCTTTCTTT	CASSTVQGVNTEAFF